This T cell receptor (beta chain) was profiled in a study of blood T cell repertoires in COVID-19. Study background: PBMCs, B-cell-depleted T cells, or T cells were the source of the cDNA or gDNA that made up the material.

This CDR3 has 13 residues. Germline V CDR1 and CDR2: MNHEY, SVGAGI. V lost 7 bases to trimming and J lost 2 bases, with 9 bases between them. Per the study methods: Scientists estimated how many nucleated cells there were by amplifying reference gene primers. Clones were read by immunoSEQ multiplex PCR, and TCRdb kept only the in-frame ones, dropping some. For V, J and clone size, that table is used; D and trimming come from the DNA. This sample yields over 150,000 clones, of which roughly 88% are seen a single time; about 7% belongs to the top ten. The rearrangement links TRBV6-5 to TRBJ1-5; a weak D match, TRBD1 (5 bases). This TCR came from a woman between 40 and 55 years old with COVID-19, enrolled during active disease. The material sequenced was peripheral blood. The CDR3 reads CASIEQGNQPQHF. The CDR3, as DNA: TGTGCCAGCATAGAACAGGGCAATCAGCCCCAGCATTTT.